This entry describes one T cell receptor beta chain. The same CDR3 is also encoded by other DNA sequences in this sample. The data stem from a study of shared T cell receptors in the human thymus. The table came from immunoSEQ multiplex PCR; TCRdb's copy has only in-frame clones and leaves some out. The table has hundreds of thousands of clones, 85% to 95% seen once. Germline V gene sequence: CDR1 MDHEN, CDR2 SYDVKM. CDR3 length equals 14 residues. V shed 6 bases, J shed 0 bases, and the junction held 5 bases outside the gene matches. The material sequenced was thymocytes. This sequence was found in a human donor. The rearrangement joins TRBV28 to TRBJ2-7, with 7 bases identical to TRBD1. For the CDR3, the DNA is TGTGCCAGCAGCCTTCGGGACAGCTCCTACGAGCAGTACTTC. It codes for CASSLRDSSYEQYF. The full variable domain, in which reference TRBV28 and TRBJ2-7 provide the parts outside the CDR3, is DVKVTQSSRYLVKRTGEKVFLECVQDMDHENMFWYRQDPGLGLRLIYFSYDVKMKEKGDIPEGYSVSREKKERFSLILESASTNQTSMYLCASSLRDSSYEQYFGPGTRLTVT.